This entry lists 14 T cell receptor beta chains sequenced from one sample in a study of blood T cell repertoires in COVID-19. The repertoire was sequenced with immunoSEQ multiplex PCR; TCRdb's copy has only in-frame clones and lacks some. The table records fewer than 95,000 clones, about nine tenths of them present only once. Sequencing was carried out using peripheral blood. Receptors originate from a man between 45 and 60 years old with active or convalescent COVID-19.

This chain uses TRBV3-1 (or the pseudogene TRBV3-2) with TRBJ2-1; D perhaps matches TRBD1 (5 bases). The CDR3 length is 20 residues. Deletions cut 0 bases from V and 4 bases from J, with 25 bases between. Germline CDR1 LGHDT, CDR2 YNNKEL (reference sequence). For the CDR3, the DNA is TGTGCCAGCAGCCAAGATAGGGGCGTCCCCACCCAAACTAAATACAATGAGCAGTTCTTC. Protein product: CASSQDRGVPTQTKYNEQFF.

The chain carries TRBV6-6 and TRBJ1-2; TRBD1 is a possible D gene (5 bases). V was trimmed by 0 bases and J by 7 bases, leaving 9 bases between them. CDR1 MNHNY and CDR2 SVGAGI come from the germline V gene (reference sequence). The CDR3 has 13 amino acids. The CDR3 nucleotides are TGTGCCAGCAGTTACTCGACCGGGGGTGGCTACACCTTC. Translating it yields CASSYSTGGGYTF.

The chain joins TRBV18 to TRBJ2-7; D possibly corresponds to TRBD2 (5 bases). V was trimmed by 4 bases and J by 2 bases, leaving 12 bases between them. Germline V gene sequence: CDR1 KGHSH, CDR2 LQKENI. The CDR3 runs 14 residues. CDR3 in DNA: TGTGCCAGCTCACATCCGGGGAATCCCTACGAGCAGTACTTC. Protein: CASSHPGNPYEQYF.

The gene calls are TRBV9 and TRBJ2-1; 8 positions match TRBD2. Trimming at V came to 0 bases and at J to 5 bases, leaving 13 bases not matched to a gene. The CDR3 has 18 residues. Germline-derived CDR1 and CDR2 are SGDLS and YYNGEE. This chain's CDR3 is CASSVDESAAGVNNEQFF. In nucleotides, the CDR3 is TGTGCCAGCAGCGTAGACGAGTCGGCAGCGGGGGTAAACAATGAGCAGTTCTTC.

The chain has TRBV7-9 and TRBJ2-1; D is perhaps TRBD1 (5 bases). CDR3 length: 14 amino acids. Germline CDR1 SEHNR, CDR2 FQNEAQ (reference sequence). Trimming cost V 0 bases and J 8 bases, with 11 bases left between them. The CDR3 coding sequence is TGTGCCAGCAGCTTAGCGCGCAGGGATGATGAGCAGTTCTTC. Translated: CASSLARRDDEQFF.

Only a few counts were recorded for this clone. V is TRBV4-2 and J is TRBJ2-7; 13 nucleotides align to TRBD2. This CDR3 contains 15 residues. Trimming cost V 5 bases and J 5 bases; bases outside gene matches: 6. Germline assignment: CDR1 LGHNA and CDR2 YNFKEQ. The CDR3 loop reads CASSYTSGGVDEQYF. For the CDR3, the DNA is TGTGCCAGCAGCTACACTAGCGGGGGGGTCGACGAGCAGTACTTC.

The genes are TRBV18 and TRBJ2-7, with 9 nucleotides matching TRBD1. The V gene end was trimmed by 4 bases and the J gene end by 5 bases; junction bases not matched to a gene: 15. Germline assignment: CDR1 KGHSH and CDR2 LQKENI. The CDR3 loop spans 17 amino acids. Written as DNA, the CDR3 is TGTGCCAGCTCACTAAATAGGGGGACAGGGAAAGGGAACGAGCAGTACTTC. This codes for CASSLNRGTGKGNEQYF.

The V call is TRBV28, the J call TRBJ1-2, with D unresolved. Germline V CDR1 and CDR2: MDHEN, SYDVKM. Between the trimmed V and J ends, which lost 8 bases and 4 bases, there was a span of 8 bases. The CDR3 totals 11 residues. The CDR3 is CASGGPYGYTF. As DNA, the CDR3 is TGTGCCAGCGGCGGCCCCTATGGCTACACCTTC.

This clone was seen once. This rearrangement joins TRBV3-1 (or the pseudogene TRBV3-2) to TRBJ1-6; TRBD1 agrees at 10 bases. The CDR3 covers 16 residues. In germline, CDR1 is LGHDT, CDR2 YNNKEL (reference sequence). After removal of 5 bases from V and 8 bases from J, the junction contained 9 bases not matched to a gene. The CDR3 region has the DNA TGTGCCAGCAGCACGGGACAGGGGCTTTTGGATTCACCCCTCCACTTT. Protein: CASSTGQGLLDSPLHF.

This chain uses TRBV18 with TRBJ1-3; unclear D gene. The germline V gene encodes CDR1 KGHSH and CDR2 LQKENI. The CDR3 has 14 amino acids. V dropped 3 bases and J dropped 0 bases, with 6 bases sitting between them. Here the CDR3 DNA reads TGTGCCAGCTCACCGAGCATCTCTGGAAACACCATATATTTT. Protein: CASSPSISGNTIYF.

This rearrangement joins TRBV27 to TRBJ2-7; D might be TRBD1 (6 bases). CDR3 size: 17 residues. Germline CDR1 reads MNHEY; CDR2 reads SMNVEV (reference sequence). The ends were cut back, 5 bases at V and 0 bases at J, with 20 bases in the middle. Here the CDR3 DNA reads TGTGCCAGCAGTAGTTTTAGGGGGTCGGGTAGCTCCTACGAGCAGTACTTC. This translates into CASSSFRGSGSSYEQYF.

The chain has TRBV5-8 and TRBJ2-3; TRBD1 matches 9 bases. V trimming: 0 bases; J trimming: 4 bases; junction bases outside the gene matches: 6. CDR1 and CDR2 from the germline V gene are SGHTS and YDEGEE. This CDR3 region has 16 residues. The CDR3 is CASSLVFGQGPDTQYF. The DNA of the CDR3 is TGTGCCAGCAGCTTGGTTTTTGGACAGGGGCCAGATACGCAGTATTTT. The full variable domain, in which reference TRBV5-8 and TRBJ2-3 provide the parts outside the CDR3, is EAGVTQSPTHLIKTRGQQATLRCSPISGHTSVYWYQQALGLGLQFLLWYDEGEERNRGNFPPRFSGRQFPNYSSELNVNALELEDSALYLCASSLVFGQGPDTQYFGPGTRLTVL.

This chain links TRBV20-1 with TRBJ2-7; maybe TRBD1 (5 bases). V lost 6 bases and J lost 0, with 6 bases in between. CDR1 is DFQATT and CDR2 is SNEGSKA in the germline V gene (reference sequence). The CDR3 is made up of 11 amino acids. This CDR3 reads CSADSSYEQYF. DNA of the CDR3: TGCAGTGCCGACAGCTCCTACGAGCAGTACTTC.

The DNA for the CDR3 is TGTGCCAGCAGCAAGACAGGGAGTCCTACAGATACGCAGTATTTT. This gives the protein CASSKTGSPTDTQYF. The V gene is TRBV28, the J gene TRBJ2-3; 7 nucleotides line up with TRBD1. Germline V gene sequence: CDR1 MDHEN, CDR2 SYDVKM. J lost 3 bases, V lost 6 bases, and 9 bases had no gene match. CDR3 length equals 15 residues.